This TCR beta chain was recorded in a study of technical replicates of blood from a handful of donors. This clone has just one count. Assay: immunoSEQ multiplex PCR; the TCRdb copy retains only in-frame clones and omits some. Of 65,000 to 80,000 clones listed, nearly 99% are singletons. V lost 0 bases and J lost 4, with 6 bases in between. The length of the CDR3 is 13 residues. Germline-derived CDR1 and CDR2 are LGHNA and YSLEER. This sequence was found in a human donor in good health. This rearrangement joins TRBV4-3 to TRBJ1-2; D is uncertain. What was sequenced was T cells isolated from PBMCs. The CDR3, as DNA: TGCGCCAGCAGCCAAGACATGAGCTATGGCTACACCTTC. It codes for CASSQDMSYGYTF.